Below, one T cell receptor (beta chain) is given with its context. Its target is unknown. The CDR3 runs 15 residues. V was cut by 10 bases and J by 5 bases, with 21 bases left in between. These data belong to a study of post-analysis software for immune sequencing data. On the study more broadly: In terms of disease course, relapsing-remitting, secondary progressive and progressive-relapsing multiple sclerosis were included. Study results and limitations: A few TRBV segments appeared more often in patients than in controls, and TRBV5-6, TRBV5-1 and TRBV20-1 were among these. People with multiple sclerosis had a significantly lower normalized Chao1 diversity than controls did. Strong co-clustering by F measure was evident for samples that had been prepared in the same batch.

The authors incorporated unique molecular identifiers into the TCR beta cDNA libraries. Roughly 0.5 million cDNA molecules were obtained from around 1 to 10 million T cells. TCRdb reprocessed the PCR reads with MiXCR, giving one entry per CDR3 protein. The sample records hundreds of thousands of distinct CDR3 sequences, 40% to 50% being singletons. This sequence joins TRBV12-3 or TRBV12-4 and TRBJ2-1, with D possibly being TRBD1 (5 bases). The TCR originated in a girl aged 10-17 years with multiple sclerosis. Sequencing was carried out using blood. CDR3 region: CATLFGAGPNNEQFF. As DNA, the CDR3 is TGTGCCACCCTGTTTGGGGCAGGGCCCAACAATGAGCAGTTCTTC.